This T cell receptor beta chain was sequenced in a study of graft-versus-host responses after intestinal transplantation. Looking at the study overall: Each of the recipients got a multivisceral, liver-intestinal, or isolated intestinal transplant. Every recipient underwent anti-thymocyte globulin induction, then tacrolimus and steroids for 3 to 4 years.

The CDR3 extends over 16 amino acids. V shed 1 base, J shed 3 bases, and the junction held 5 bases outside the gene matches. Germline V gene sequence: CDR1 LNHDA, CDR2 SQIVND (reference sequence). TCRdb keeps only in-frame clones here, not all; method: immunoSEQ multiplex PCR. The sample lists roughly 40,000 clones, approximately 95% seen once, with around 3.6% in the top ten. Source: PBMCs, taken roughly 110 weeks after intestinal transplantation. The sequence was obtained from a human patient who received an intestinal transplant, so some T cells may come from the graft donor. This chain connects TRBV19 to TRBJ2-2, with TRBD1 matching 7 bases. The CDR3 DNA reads TGTGCCAGTAGTATAGCACAGGGGTTGGACACCGGGGAGCTGTTTTTT. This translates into CASSIAQGLDTGELFF.